This T cell receptor beta chain was captured in a study of shared clonotypes between healthy human individuals. Method: immunoSEQ multiplex PCR; TCRdb's copy keeps in-frame clones and lacks some. This sample has approximately 500,000 clones, with 96% found just once. Between the trimmed V and J ends, which lost 5 bases and 0 bases, there was a span of 8 bases. CDR3 size: 14 residues. Per the germline V gene, CDR1 is MNHEY and CDR2 is SVGAGI. This rearrangement joins TRBV6-5 to TRBJ1-5; D unclear. This TCR was recovered from a woman younger than 45 in good health. Sequencing used naive CD4+ T cells sorted from blood. As for subset: CD45RA+ positively selected. The DNA of the CDR3 is TGTGCCAGCAGTGCGGGCTCTAGCAATCAGCCCCAGCATTTT. Translated, it gives CASSAGSSNQPQHF.